A single sample is the source of the 32 T cell receptor beta chains below, sequenced in a study of blood T cell repertoires in COVID-19 (dated by TCRdb to between 2020 and 2021). The library came from the immunoSEQ multiplex PCR assay. What TCRdb holds here is the immuneACCESS table cut down to in-frame rearrangements. Part of the clones is not present; checked against another copy, under half of the missing clones reflect an unresolved V gene, and the others are unexplained. The sample profile shows approximately 240,000 clones; roughly 84% of them were found once. Of the sample, about 1.5% falls within the top ten clones. The sample comprised peripheral blood. The receptors come from a woman aged 40 to 49 who had recovered from COVID-19.

The chain is built from TRBV5-1 and TRBJ1-2; 11 bases map to TRBD1. CDR1 SGHRS and CDR2 YFSETQ come from the germline V gene. V lost 4 bases and J lost 7; bases outside the gene matches: 9. CDR3 length: 15 residues. The CDR3 DNA is TGCGCCAGCAGCGGGGGACAGGGGGTAGTAGGTGGCTACACCTTC. Amino acids: CASSGGQGVVGGYTF. The full variable domain, in which reference TRBV5-1 and TRBJ1-2 provide the parts outside the CDR3, is KAGVTQTPRYLIKTRGQQVTLSCSPISGHRSVSWYQQTPGQGLQFLFEYFSETQRNKGNFPGRFSGRQFSNSRSEMNVSTLELGDSALYLCASSGGQGVVGGYTFGSGTRLTVV.

This clone was counted once. The chain couples TRBV2 to TRBJ1-2, with D hard to call. Germline CDR1 is SNHLY and CDR2 is FYNNEI. The V gene lost 4 bases and the J gene lost 8 bases, with 14 bases spanning the gap. The CDR3 spans 13 residues. The CDR3: CASSGGVLWGYTF. The CDR3 DNA follows: TGTGCCAGCAGTGGGGGAGTCCTATGGGGCTACACCTTC. The full variable domain, in which reference TRBV2 and TRBJ1-2 provide the parts outside the CDR3, is EPEVTQTPSHQVTQMGQEVILRCVPISNHLYFYWYRQILGQKVEFLVSFYNNEISEKSEIFDDQFSVERPDGSNFTLKIRSTKLEDSAMYFCASSGGVLWGYTFGSGTRLTVV.

CDR3 sequence: CASSGQQETQYF. The CDR3, as DNA: TGCGCCAGCAGCGGACAGCAAGAGACCCAGTACTTC. J is TRBJ2-5 and V is TRBV5-1; D is possibly TRBD1 (6 bases). The V end lost 4 bases, the J end lost 2 bases, and 6 bases lay between the germline ends. Looked up from germline, CDR1 is SGHRS and CDR2 is YFSETQ. This CDR3 is built from 12 residues. The full variable domain, with the rest looked up from reference TRBV5-1 and TRBJ2-5, is KAGVTQTPRYLIKTRGQQVTLSCSPISGHRSVSWYQQTPGQGLQFLFEYFSETQRNKGNFPGRFSGRQFSNSRSEMNVSTLELGDSALYLCASSGQQETQYFGPGTRLLVL.

This chain uses TRBV5-6 with TRBJ1-2; D gene uncertain. The V end was cut by 0 bases, the J end by 8 bases, with 8 bases between. Looked up from germline, CDR1 is SGHDT and CDR2 is YYEEEE. The CDR3 runs 12 residues. CDR3 in amino acids: CASSLAERGYTF. The CDR3 DNA reads TGTGCCAGCAGCTTGGCTGAGAGAGGCTACACCTTC.

This clone was seen a single time. The genes are TRBV6-6 and TRBJ2-7; possibly TRBD1 for D (5 bases). This CDR3 is 12 amino acids long. V dropped 6 bases and J dropped 4 bases, with 10 bases sitting between them. Germline V lookup: CDR1 MNHNY, CDR2 SVGAGI (reference sequence). Written as DNA, the CDR3 is TGTGCCAGCAGCCCCGACAGATACGAGCAGTACTTC. Amino acid sequence: CASSPDRYEQYF.

The gene calls are TRBV28 and TRBJ1-4; TRBD1 matches 8 bases. Trimming removed 2 bases from V and 5 bases from J; junction bases left unmatched: 10. CDR1 and CDR2 (germline): MDHEN, SYDVKM. The CDR3 sequence is 17 residues long. The CDR3 loop is CASSLAGGTGPNEKLFF. CDR3 coding DNA: TGTGCCAGCAGTTTAGCCGGCGGGACAGGCCCGAATGAAAAACTGTTTTTT.

The CDR3 coding sequence is TGTGCCAGCAGTCGGAGCTCTGGAAACACCATATATTTT. Protein sequence: CASSRSSGNTIYF. This sequence joins TRBV19 and TRBJ1-3; D not certain. V was clipped by 9 bases and J by 0 bases, with 9 bases between them. In germline, CDR1 is LNHDA, CDR2 SQIVND (reference sequence). CDR3 length equals 13 residues.

This chain uses TRBV9 with TRBJ2-6, with a tentative D call TRBD1 (5 bases). The CDR3 extends over 15 amino acids. V lost 4 bases to trimming and J lost 4 bases, with 12 bases between them. In germline, CDR1 is SGDLS, CDR2 YYNGEE. The CDR3 sequence: CASSTRQTGANVLTF. DNA for the CDR3: TGTGCCAGCAGCACCCGACAGACCGGGGCCAACGTCCTGACTTTC.

The chain recombines TRBV19 with TRBJ2-1, with 9 bases that match TRBD2. V dropped 2 bases and J dropped 5; count of bases not matched to a gene: 10. In germline, CDR1 is LNHDA, CDR2 SQIVND (reference sequence). The CDR3 is 17 amino acids. The CDR3 region is CASSILAGKTGDNEQFF. DNA of the CDR3: TGTGCCAGTAGTATACTAGCGGGGAAAACTGGTGACAATGAGCAGTTCTTC. The entire variable domain, with the rest obtained from reference TRBV19 and TRBJ2-1, is as follows: DGGITQSPKYLFRKEGQNVTLSCEQNLNHDAMYWYRQDPGQGLRLIYYSQIVNDFQKGDIAEGYSVSREKKESFPLTVTSAQKNPTAFYLCASSILAGKTGDNEQFFGPGTRLTVL.

This sequence joins TRBV3-1 (or the pseudogene TRBV3-2) and TRBJ2-7; D perhaps matches TRBD1 (6 bases). This CDR3 spans 13 amino acids. The germline CDR1 and CDR2 sequences are LGHDT and YNNKEL (reference sequence). V lost 3 bases, J lost 6 bases, and 12 bases lay in between. The CDR3 DNA is TGTGCCAGCAGCCACCGCGACAGGACCGAGCAGTACTTC. It yields the protein CASSHRDRTEQYF.

This chain connects TRBV5-5 to TRBJ1-2; 9 bases map to TRBD1. This CDR3 has 13 residues. After removal of 4 bases from V and 5 bases from J, the junction contained 3 bases not matched to a gene. Germline CDR1 SGHKS, CDR2 YYEKEE (reference sequence). CDR3 region: CASSRTGVYGYTF. DNA for the CDR3: TGTGCCAGCAGCCGGACAGGGGTATATGGCTACACCTTC.

The V call is TRBV10-3, the J call TRBJ2-7; tentatively, D is TRBD2 (5 bases). Germline V gives CDR1 ENHRY, CDR2 SYGVKD. This CDR3 has 12 amino acids. Trimming removed 4 bases at V and 4 bases at J, with 8 bases between. CDR3 region: CAISVEGYEQYF. CDR3 nucleotide sequence: TGTGCCATCAGTGTAGAGGGATACGAGCAGTACTTC.

Only a few counts were recorded for this clone. The chain employs TRBV5-6 and TRBJ1-1, with D tentatively TRBD1 (5 bases). V lost 4 bases and J lost 0, with 10 bases in between. From germline, CDR1 is SGHDT and CDR2 YYEEEE. The CDR3 has 14 amino acids. In DNA form, the CDR3 reads TGTGCCAGCAGCGATCGGACATTGAACACTGAAGCTTTCTTT. It specifies CASSDRTLNTEAFF.

This chain uses TRBV12-3 or TRBV12-4 with TRBJ2-1; D may be TRBD1 (6 bases). The CDR3 spans 13 residues. V gave up 6 bases and J gave up 6 bases, with 12 bases separating them. DNA for the CDR3: TGTGCCAGCAGAAAAACAGGGTTCAATGAGCAGTTCTTC. Its translation is CASRKTGFNEQFF.

The chain links TRBV5-6 to TRBJ2-5, with TRBD1 as a possible D gene (6 bases). Trimming removed 4 bases from V and 9 bases from J, with 16 bases in between. The CDR3 spans 13 residues. The germline gives CDR1 SGHDT, CDR2 YYEEEE. The CDR3 is CASSPDRLMAQYF. In DNA, the CDR3 is TGTGCCAGCAGCCCCGACAGGTTGATGGCCCAGTACTTC.

The CDR3 DNA is TGTGCCAGCAGCCTCAGGGGAAGAGGAACTGAAGCTTTCTTT. Its translation is CASSLRGRGTEAFF. The rearrangement uses TRBV7-9 and TRBJ1-1; D possibly corresponds to TRBD1 (6 bases). CDR1 and CDR2 (germline): SEHNR, FQNEAQ (reference sequence). V shed 5 bases and J shed 5 bases, with 15 bases lying between them. The CDR3 length is 14 residues.

The gene calls are TRBV5-1 and TRBJ1-1; TRBD1 might be the D (6 bases). This CDR3 spans 16 amino acids. V was clipped by 4 bases and J by 1 base, with 17 bases between them. In germline, CDR1 is SGHRS, CDR2 YFSETQ. The CDR3 DNA sequence: TGCGCCAGCAGCGTTAGTCAGGGGAGTGGGAACACTGAAGCTTTCTTT. Translating it yields CASSVSQGSGNTEAFF.

The V gene is TRBV19, the J gene TRBJ2-2, with D possibly matching TRBD1 (6 bases). The length of the CDR3 is 14 residues. Germline values: CDR1 LNHDA, CDR2 SQIVND (reference sequence). The V and J ends lost 5 bases and 6 bases respectively, with 13 bases between them. This chain's CDR3 is CASSATQGPGELFF. As DNA, the CDR3 is TGTGCCAGTAGTGCGACACAGGGACCCGGGGAGCTGTTTTTT.

The chain uses TRBV5-1 and TRBJ1-5; D gene unclear. Trimming took off 0 bases at V and 5 bases at J, with 12 bases between the two ends. The V gene's germline CDR1 is SGHRS and CDR2 YFSETQ. CDR3 length: 15 amino acids. The chain's CDR3 is CASSLAGEGYQPQHF. The CDR3 coding sequence is TGCGCCAGCAGCTTGGCCGGGGAGGGTTATCAGCCCCAGCATTTT.

Concerning this clone: Other DNA variants within this sample encode the same CDR3. V gene TRBV7-2 combines with J gene TRBJ2-5; D call uncertain. The CDR3 has 13 amino acids. V gave up 1 base and J gave up 2 bases, with 5 bases separating them. CDR1 is SGHTA and CDR2 is FQGNSA in the germline V gene. Written as DNA, the CDR3 is TGTGCCAGCAGCTTAGGTCAGCAAGAGACCCAGTACTTC. It encodes CASSLGQQETQYF.

In its sample, this clone was seen a few times. The J gene is TRBJ2-7, the V gene TRBV5-3; no clear D gene. TRBV5-3 is marked as an open reading frame, function uncertain. The CDR3 totals 14 residues. V was pared by 4 bases and J by 0 bases, with 11 bases between. CDR3 region: CARSLGGYSYEQYF. CDR3 bases: TGTGCCAGAAGCCTGGGCGGATACTCCTACGAGCAGTACTTC.

The chain combines TRBV5-1 with TRBJ1-1; D is perhaps TRBD1 (6 bases). V lost 6 bases and J lost 0, with 15 bases in between. The CDR3 is 15 residues long. Looked up from germline, CDR1 is SGHRS and CDR2 is YFSETQ. CDR3 sequence: CASMQGSLMNTEAFF. Here the CDR3 DNA reads TGCGCCAGCATGCAGGGGAGTTTAATGAACACTGAAGCTTTCTTT. The full variable domain, rest sourced from reference TRBV5-1 and TRBJ1-1, is KAGVTQTPRYLIKTRGQQVTLSCSPISGHRSVSWYQQTPGQGLQFLFEYFSETQRNKGNFPGRFSGRQFSNSRSEMNVSTLELGDSALYLCASMQGSLMNTEAFFGQGTRLTVV.

The chain combines TRBV6-6 with TRBJ1-5; D not certain. V was trimmed by 8 bases and J by 1 base, leaving 6 bases between them. Germline lookup yields CDR1 MNHNY and CDR2 SVGAGI (reference sequence). The CDR3 spans 12 residues. The CDR3 nucleotides read TGTGCCAGCGGGCCGAGCAATCAGCCCCAGCATTTT. Translated: CASGPSNQPQHF.

V is TRBV9 and J is TRBJ1-1, with a tentative D call TRBD1 (5 bases). The CDR3 length is 15 residues. Between the trimmed V and J ends, which lost 3 bases and 6 bases, there was a span of 18 bases. The germline gives CDR1 SGDLS, CDR2 YYNGEE. The CDR3 loop reads CASSGGVLPGAEAFF. In DNA form, the CDR3 reads TGTGCCAGCAGCGGGGGGGTCCTCCCGGGCGCTGAAGCTTTCTTT.

For the CDR3, the DNA is TGTGCCAGCAGTTTGAGCAACCCCATTCCACTAGGATACAATGAGCAGTTCTTC. Protein product: CASSLSNPIPLGYNEQFF. The V call is TRBV5-6, the J call TRBJ2-1; D is perhaps TRBD2 (5 bases). The CDR3 has 18 residues. Trimming took 5 bases from V and 4 from J, leaving 25 bases between them. From germline, CDR1 is SGHDT and CDR2 YYEEEE.

The chain couples TRBV18 to TRBJ1-4; possibly TRBD1 for D (6 bases). Trimming removed 6 bases from V and 8 bases from J, with 16 bases in between. Germline V gene lookup returns CDR1 KGHSH and CDR2 LQKENI. The CDR3 contains 14 residues. The chain's CDR3 is CASSRRDTGEKLFF. The CDR3 coding sequence is TGTGCCAGCTCGCGCCGGGACACGGGGGAAAAACTGTTTTTT.

The rearrangement links TRBV9 to TRBJ1-6; weak D call: TRBD1 (5 bases). V dropped 3 bases and J dropped 7 bases, with 14 bases sitting between them. The CDR3 runs to 15 residues. Germline CDR1 reads SGDLS; CDR2 reads YYNGEE. The CDR3 here is CASSADIRQNSPLHF. In DNA, the CDR3 is TGTGCCAGCAGCGCTGATATCCGACAGAATTCACCCCTCCACTTT.

A remark on this clone: Since a much larger clone is just one base distant, this may be a read error. This chain joins TRBV30 and TRBJ2-1; TRBD2 might be the D (5 bases). V gave up 5 bases and J gave up 4 bases, with 15 bases separating them. The CDR3 has 14 amino acids. Per the germline V gene, CDR1 is GTSNPN and CDR2 is SVGIG (reference sequence). CDR3 sequence (DNA): TGTGCCTGGGTCTACAAGGGAGTATACAATGAGCAGTTCTTC. Its protein is CAWVYKGVYNEQFF.

The V gene is TRBV6-4, the J gene TRBJ2-2; D is uncertain. The V end lost 5 bases, the J end lost 1 base, and 11 bases lay between the germline ends. CDR1 is MRHNA and CDR2 is SNTAGT in the germline V gene. The CDR3 has 15 amino acids. DNA of the CDR3: TGTGCCAGCAGTATGAACAGCATGAACACCGGGGAGCTGTTTTTT. Encoded protein: CASSMNSMNTGELFF.

The chain links TRBV5-1 to TRBJ1-2; tentative D call: TRBD1 (6 bases). The CDR3 runs 14 residues. V was pared by 4 bases and J by 0 bases, with 10 bases between. Germline assignment: CDR1 SGHRS and CDR2 YFSETQ. CDR3 DNA: TGCGCCAGCAGCGGGGGACACACTAACTATGGCTACACCTTC. Protein product: CASSGGHTNYGYTF. Full variable domain (rest looked up from reference TRBV5-1 and TRBJ1-2): KAGVTQTPRYLIKTRGQQVTLSCSPISGHRSVSWYQQTPGQGLQFLFEYFSETQRNKGNFPGRFSGRQFSNSRSEMNVSTLELGDSALYLCASSGGHTNYGYTFGSGTRLTVV.

CDR3 protein: CASSPPQGTDTQYF. The CDR3 DNA is TGTGCCAGCTCACCACCACAGGGCACAGATACGCAGTATTTT. V is TRBV18 and J is TRBJ2-3, with D maybe TRBD1 (5 bases). The CDR3 runs to 14 residues. Germline V gene lookup returns CDR1 KGHSH and CDR2 LQKENI. V shed 0 bases and J shed 1 base, with 5 bases lying between them. Variable domain in full (rest from reference TRBV18 and TRBJ2-3): NAGVMQNPRHLVRRRGQEARLRCSPMKGHSHVYWYRQLPEEGLKFMVYLQKENIIDESGMPKERFSAEFPKEGPSILRIQQVVRGDSAAYFCASSPPQGTDTQYFGPGTRLTVL.

The rearrangement uses TRBV30 and TRBJ1-6; 7 nucleotides align to TRBD1. V dropped 2 bases and J dropped 8; count of bases not matched to a gene: 6. The germline V gene has CDR1 GTSNPN and CDR2 SVGIG (reference sequence). The CDR3 has 14 residues. Here the CDR3 reads CAWSLTGSDSPLHF. The CDR3 nucleotides read TGTGCCTGGAGTTTGACAGGGTCGGATTCACCCCTCCACTTT.